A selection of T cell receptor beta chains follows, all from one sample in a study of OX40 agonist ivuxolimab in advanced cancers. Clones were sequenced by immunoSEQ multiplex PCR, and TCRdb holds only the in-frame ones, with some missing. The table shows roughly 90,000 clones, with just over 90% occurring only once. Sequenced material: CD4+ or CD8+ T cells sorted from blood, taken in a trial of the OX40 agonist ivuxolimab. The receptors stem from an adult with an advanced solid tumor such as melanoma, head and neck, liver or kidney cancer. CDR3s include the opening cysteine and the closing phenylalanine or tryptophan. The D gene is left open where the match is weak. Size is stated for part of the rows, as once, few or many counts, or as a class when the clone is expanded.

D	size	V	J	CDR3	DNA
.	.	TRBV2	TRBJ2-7	CASSTTYEQYF	TGTGCCAGCAGTACAACCTACGAGCAGTACTTC
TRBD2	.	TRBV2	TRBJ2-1	CASDLGLASNEQFF	TGTGCCAGCGATTTGGGACTAGCAAGCAATGAGCAGTTCTTC
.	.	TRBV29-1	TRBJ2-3	CSVTQGRGDTQYF	TGCAGCGTTACTCAGGGTCGTGGAGATACGCAGTATTTT
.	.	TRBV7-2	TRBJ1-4	CASSLVTPKLFF	TGTGCCAGCAGCTTAGTCACCCCTAAACTGTTTTTT
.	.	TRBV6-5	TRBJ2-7	CASSQDREYEQYF	TGTGCCAGCAGCCAGGACAGAGAATACGAGCAGTACTTC
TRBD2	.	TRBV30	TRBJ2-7	CAWILAGVGEQYF	TGTGCCTGGATACTAGCGGGAGTCGGCGAGCAGTACTTC
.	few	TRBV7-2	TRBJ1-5	CASSRGPLEPQHF	TGTGCCAGCAGCCGGGGACCGTTAGAGCCCCAGCATTTT
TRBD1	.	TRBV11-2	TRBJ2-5	CASSLVGGTGTSKETQYF	TGTGCCAGCAGCTTAGTGGGGGGGACAGGGACTTCCAAAGAGACCCAGTACTTC
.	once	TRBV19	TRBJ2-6	CASSIAQTAANVLTF	TGTGCCAGTAGTATAGCGCAGACTGCGGCCAACGTCCTGACTTTC
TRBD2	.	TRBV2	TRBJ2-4	CASSPSGLAGFLAKNIQYF	TGTGCCAGCAGTCCGTCGGGACTAGCGGGATTCCTAGCCAAAAACATTCAGTACTTC
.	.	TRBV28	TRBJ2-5	CASSLWGAGEETQYF	TGTGCCAGCAGTTTATGGGGGGCTGGGGAGGAGACCCAGTACTTC
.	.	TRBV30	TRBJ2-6	CAWSVSGANVLTF	TGTGCCTGGAGTGTCAGTGGGGCCAACGTCCTGACTTTC
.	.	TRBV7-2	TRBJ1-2	CASSRNRDYGYTF	TGTGCCAGCAGTCGAAACAGGGACTATGGCTACACCTTC
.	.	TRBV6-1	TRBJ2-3	CASSLQVPSTDTQYF	TGTGCCAGCAGTCTACAGGTGCCTAGCACAGATACGCAGTATTTT
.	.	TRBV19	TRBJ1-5	CASSRSHSNQPQHF	TGTGCCAGTAGTCGGTCCCATAGCAATCAGCCCCAGCATTTT
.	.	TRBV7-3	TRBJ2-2	CASSSDSALGTGELFF	TGTGCCAGCAGCTCAGACTCCGCCCTTGGAACCGGGGAGCTGTTTTTT
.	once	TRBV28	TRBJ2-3	CASSFSGATDTQYF	TGTGCCAGCAGTTTCTCCGGGGCCACAGATACGCAGTATTTT
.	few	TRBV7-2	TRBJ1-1	CASSLALGGGITEAFF	TGTGCCAGCAGCTTAGCCCTCGGGGGGGGTATCACTGAAGCTTTCTTT